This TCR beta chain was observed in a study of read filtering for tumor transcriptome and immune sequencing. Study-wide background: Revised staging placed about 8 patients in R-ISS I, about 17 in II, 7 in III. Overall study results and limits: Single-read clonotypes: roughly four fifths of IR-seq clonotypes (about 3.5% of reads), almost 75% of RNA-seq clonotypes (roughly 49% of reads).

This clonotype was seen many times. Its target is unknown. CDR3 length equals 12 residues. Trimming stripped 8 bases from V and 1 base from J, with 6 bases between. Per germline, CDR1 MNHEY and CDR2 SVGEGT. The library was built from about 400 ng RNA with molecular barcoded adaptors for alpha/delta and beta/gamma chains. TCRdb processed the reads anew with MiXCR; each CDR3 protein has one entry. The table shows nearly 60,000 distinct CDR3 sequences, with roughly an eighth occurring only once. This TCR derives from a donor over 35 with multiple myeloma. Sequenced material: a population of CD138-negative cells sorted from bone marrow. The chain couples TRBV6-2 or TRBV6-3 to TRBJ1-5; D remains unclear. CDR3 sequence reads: CASGLSNQPQHF. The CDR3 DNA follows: TGTGCCAGCGGCCTGAGCAATCAGCCCCAGCATTTT.